These 10 T cell receptor beta chains came from one sample sequenced in a study of early T cells in non-severe SARS-CoV-2 infection. Using its own MiXCR run on the 5' RACE reads, TCRdb lists one record per CDR3 protein. Of 70,000 or so distinct CDR3 sequences in the sample, more than 10% were seen once. Sequenced input: whole blood. These receptors were taken from an adult who was a healthcare worker with PCR-confirmed SARS-CoV-2 infection or an uninfected control (not recorded which).

CDR3 DNA sequence: TGTGCCAGCAGTTCTGACAGGGGAACAGATACGCAGTATTTT. Its protein product is CASSSDRGTDTQYF. The genes are TRBV12-3 or TRBV12-4 and TRBJ2-3; 8 bases fit TRBD1. V trimming: 4 bases; J trimming: 3 bases; junction bases outside the gene matches: 3. The CDR3 loop spans 14 amino acids.

This clonotype was recorded many times. The genes are TRBV13 and TRBJ2-1; D perhaps matches TRBD1 (6 bases). There are 13 residues in the CDR3. Trimming removed 5 bases from V and 7 bases from J, with 12 bases in between. CDR1 is PRHDT, CDR2 FYEKMQ, per germline (reference sequence). CDR3 residues: CASSGGQINEQFF. CDR3 sequence (DNA): TGTGCCAGCAGCGGAGGACAGATAAATGAGCAGTTCTTC. The entire variable domain, with the rest obtained from reference TRBV13 and TRBJ2-1, is as follows: AAGVIQSPRHLIKEKRETATLKCYPIPRHDTVYWYQQGPGQDPQFLISFYEKMQSDKGSIPDRFSAQQFSDYHSELNMSSLELGDSALYFCASSGGQINEQFFGPGTRLTVL.

V is TRBV28 and J is TRBJ2-5; 7 bases agree with TRBD2. V lost 6 bases to trimming and J lost 5 bases; unmatched junction nucleotides: 9. Germline V CDR1 and CDR2: MDHEN, SYDVKM. The CDR3 is 14 amino acids. The chain's CDR3 is CASRTERGFETQYF. Written as DNA, the CDR3 is TGTGCCAGCAGGACAGAGCGGGGCTTTGAGACCCAGTACTTC.

The rearrangement joins TRBV19 to TRBJ1-1; maybe TRBD1 (5 bases). The length of the CDR3 is 16 residues. The germline V gene encodes CDR1 LNHDA and CDR2 SQIVND (reference sequence). Trimming took off 6 bases at V and 10 bases at J, with 27 bases between the two ends. DNA for the CDR3: TGTGCCAGTAGCCTCCTAAGTCGGCAGGGCCACAGTGGAGCTTTCTTT. It encodes CASSLLSRQGHSGAFF.

Worth noting for this clonotype: This likely comes from a read error, as the CDR3 has no conserved phenylalanine or tryptophan at its end. The chain couples TRBV7-9 to TRBJ2-6; D ambiguous. The V end was cut by 2 bases, the J end by 2 bases, with 4 bases between. The CDR3 extends over 14 amino acids. Germline loops: CDR1 SEHNR, CDR2 FQNEAQ (reference sequence). The CDR3 here is CASSLIAGANVLTL. The CDR3 DNA reads TGTGCCAGCAGCTTAATAGCTGGGGCCAACGTCCTGACTTTG.

The V call is TRBV12-3 or TRBV12-4, the J call TRBJ2-1, with 8 bases lining up with TRBD2. The CDR3 has 15 residues. The V segment lost 5 bases and the J segment 2 bases; nucleotides outside the gene matches: 5. CDR3 in amino acids: CASSGVRGAYNEQFF. As DNA, the CDR3 is TGTGCCAGCAGTGGAGTGCGGGGGGCCTACAATGAGCAGTTCTTC.

This clonotype has more than one count but fewer than ten. The chain has TRBV19 and TRBJ2-2, with D unclear. Germline V gene sequence: CDR1 LNHDA, CDR2 SQIVND (reference sequence). The CDR3 runs 13 residues. Trimming took 5 bases from V and 6 from J, leaving 10 bases between them. This CDR3 reads CASSFWDAGELFF. The CDR3 DNA reads TGTGCCAGTAGTTTCTGGGATGCCGGGGAGCTGTTTTTT.

This clonotype occurred a few times. The rearrangement links TRBV5-4 to TRBJ2-2; weak D call: TRBD1 (6 bases). The CDR3 spans 15 residues. Germline lookup yields CDR1 SGHNT and CDR2 YYREEE (reference sequence). With 3 bases removed from V and 3 bases from J, the gap between germline ends came to 12 bases. This chain's CDR3 is CASSSGTTDTGELFF. In nucleotides, the CDR3 is TGTGCCAGCAGCTCCGGGACAACTGACACCGGGGAGCTGTTTTTT.

Worth noting for this clonotype: At one end the junction does not follow the germline gene, possibly because of a read error. The chain combines TRBV20-1 with TRBJ2-3, with a possible D match to TRBD2 (6 bases). This CDR3 has 15 amino acids. Germline V gene sequence: CDR1 DFQATT, CDR2 SNEGSKA (reference sequence). CDR3 protein: CSASNPGESTDTQYF. CDR3 in DNA: TGCAGTGCTAGTAACCCGGGGGAGAGCACAGATACTCAGTATTTT.

This clonotype appeared many times. The chain joins TRBV30 to TRBJ2-1, with 8 bases that match TRBD2. Germline V CDR1 and CDR2: GTSNPN, SVGIG (reference sequence). V lost 0 bases and J lost 8; bases outside the gene matches: 6. The CDR3 is made up of 14 amino acids. CDR3: CAWSVPGGPYEQFF. CDR3 sequence (DNA): TGTGCCTGGAGTGTACCGGGGGGGCCCTATGAGCAGTTCTTC.